The source of this T cell receptor (beta chain) is a study of T cell changes during pregnancy in multiple sclerosis. V lost 5 bases and J lost 4; bases outside the gene matches: 9. There are 17 residues in the CDR3. From germline, CDR1 is SEHNR and CDR2 FQNEAQ (reference sequence). Sequencing used immunoSEQ multiplex PCR; TCRdb keeps in-frame clones, though not all of them. The sample lists roughly 56,000 clones; 70% to 90% were seen once. The specimen comprised peripheral blood, sampled in the first trimester of pregnancy. This TCR was recovered from a female donor with multiple sclerosis, enrolled in a pregnancy study. The chain is built from TRBV7-9 and TRBJ2-3; 13 bases fit TRBD2. The CDR3 reads CASSPYSGLAGADTQYF. CDR3 nucleotide sequence: TGTGCCAGCAGCCCCTATAGTGGACTAGCGGGAGCAGATACGCAGTATTTT.